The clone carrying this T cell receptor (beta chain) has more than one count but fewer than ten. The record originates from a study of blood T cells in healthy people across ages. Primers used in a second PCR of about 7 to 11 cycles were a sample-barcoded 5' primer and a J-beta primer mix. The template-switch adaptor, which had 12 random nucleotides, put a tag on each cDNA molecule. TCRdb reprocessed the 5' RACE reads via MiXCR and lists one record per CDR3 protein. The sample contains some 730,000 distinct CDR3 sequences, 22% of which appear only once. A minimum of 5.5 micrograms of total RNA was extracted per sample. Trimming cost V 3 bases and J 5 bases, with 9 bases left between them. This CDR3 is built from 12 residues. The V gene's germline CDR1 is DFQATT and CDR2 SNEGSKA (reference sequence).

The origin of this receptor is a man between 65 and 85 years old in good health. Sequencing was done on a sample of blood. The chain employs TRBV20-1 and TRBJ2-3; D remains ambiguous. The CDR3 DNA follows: TGCAGTGCTAGCCCCTTGGGAGATACGCAGTATTTT. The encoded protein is CSASPLGDTQYF.